The 18 T cell receptor beta chains presented below share a single source sample, sequenced in a study of blood T cell repertoires in COVID-19. Generated by immunoSEQ multiplex PCR, the TCRdb table keeps only in-frame clones and is missing some. The sample carries tens of thousands of clones, 84% recorded once. Sequencing used peripheral blood. The receptors stem from a man between 50 and 59 years old with acute or convalescent COVID-19.

This chain connects TRBV28 to TRBJ2-6; a weak D match, TRBD1 (5 bases). This CDR3 is built from 16 residues. Trimming left V 9 bases short and J 0 bases short, with 15 bases between. Germline CDR1 is MDHEN and CDR2 is SYDVKM. The CDR3: CASLRDRSSGANVLTF. DNA for the CDR3: TGTGCCAGTCTGAGAGACAGAAGCTCTGGGGCCAACGTCCTGACTTTC.

V usage is TRBV11-2 and J usage is TRBJ2-1; 8 nucleotides match TRBD2. In germline, CDR1 is SGHAT, CDR2 FQNNGV. The V and J ends lost 0 bases and 6 bases, in that order; junction bases with no gene match: 10. The CDR3 has 17 amino acids. The CDR3 nucleotides are TGTGCCAGCAGCTTAGATCGGTCGGCGGGGGGCAGCAATGAGCAGTTCTTC. Its translation is CASSLDRSAGGSNEQFF.

The chain is built from TRBV30 and TRBJ2-2; D is perhaps TRBD2 (6 bases). CDR1 is GTSNPN and CDR2 is SVGIG in the germline V gene (reference sequence). Trimming took off 3 bases at V and 6 bases at J, with 8 bases between the two ends. CDR3 size: 12 residues. The CDR3, as DNA: TGTGCCTGGAGGAGGGAGGCCGGGGAGCTGTTTTTT. It is translated as CAWRREAGELFF.

This chain uses TRBV6-1 with TRBJ2-2; TRBD2 matches 11 bases. This CDR3 contains 19 residues. Germline CDR1 is MNHNS and CDR2 is SASEGT. With V trimmed by 2 bases and J by 0 bases, 8 bases remained unmatched. The DNA for the CDR3 is TGTGCCAGCAGTGAACGACTAGCGGGGCTATCCGCGAACACCGGGGAGCTGTTTTTT. Translating gives CASSERLAGLSANTGELFF.

This clone occurred a few times. The rearrangement links TRBV5-6 to TRBJ1-1; D is possibly TRBD1 (5 bases). The ends were cut back, 4 bases at V and 11 bases at J, with 18 bases in the middle. Looked up from germline, CDR1 is SGHDT and CDR2 is YYEEEE. This CDR3 is 13 amino acids long. CDR3 residues: CASSQMGRGDAFF. CDR3 bases: TGTGCCAGCAGCCAGATGGGGCGGGGGGATGCTTTCTTT. Complete variable domain (other parts from reference TRBV5-6 and TRBJ1-1): DAGVTQSPTHLIKTRGQQVTLRCSPKSGHDTVSWYQQALGQGPQFIFQYYEEEERQRGNFPDRFSGHQFPNYSSELNVNALLLGDSALYLCASSQMGRGDAFFGQGTRLTVV.

The chain links TRBV21-1 to TRBJ1-5; TRBD1 was called by the table and not checked on the DNA. TRBV21-1 is a known pseudogene. The CDR3 extends over 19 amino acids. Here the CDR3 reads CASSLRFLRDRASNQPQHF. The CDR3 DNA reads as TGTGCCAGCAGCCTACGCTTCCTCCGGGACAGGGCTTCGAATCAGCCCCAGCATTTT.

The chain links TRBV4-1 to TRBJ1-2; 11 nucleotides line up with TRBD1. CDR3 length equals 16 residues. The germline CDR1 and CDR2 sequences are MGHRA and YSYEKL. J was trimmed by 5 bases and V by 0 bases; bases with no gene match: 5. The CDR3 bases are TGCGCCAGCAGCCAAGACGGACAGGGGGCAGGGTATGGCTACACCTTC. Its translation is CASSQDGQGAGYGYTF.

A few counts support this clone. V is TRBV11-1 and J is TRBJ1-5, with D unresolved. Germline V gene sequence: CDR1 SGHAT, CDR2 FQDESV (reference sequence). The CDR3 has 13 amino acids. V lost 5 bases, J lost 5 bases, and 10 bases lay in between. The CDR3 region is CASSQNNDQPQHF. CDR3 in DNA: TGTGCCAGCAGCCAAAACAACGATCAGCCCCAGCATTTT.

This chain uses TRBV10-2 with TRBJ2-7; D is ambiguous. Germline V gene sequence: CDR1 WSHSY, CDR2 SAAADI. V shed 4 bases and J shed 3 bases, with 4 bases lying between them. CDR3 length: 11 amino acids. The CDR3 DNA follows: TGCGCCAGCAGTGCCCGCTACGAGCAGTACTTC. Protein sequence: CASSARYEQYF.

The rearrangement uses TRBV19 and TRBJ2-7; 9 bases match TRBD2. Germline values: CDR1 LNHDA, CDR2 SQIVND (reference sequence). CDR3 size: 15 residues. After removal of 4 bases from V and 0 bases from J, the junction contained 4 bases not matched to a gene. CDR3 region: CASSTAGGTSYEQYF. CDR3 sequence (DNA): TGTGCCAGTAGTACCGCGGGAGGGACCTCCTACGAGCAGTACTTC.

This clone was seen just once. The rearrangement joins TRBV4-1 to TRBJ2-3, with 8 bases fitting TRBD2. The CDR3 totals 16 residues. Germline values: CDR1 MGHRA, CDR2 YSYEKL. V lost 1 base to trimming and J lost 5 bases; unmatched junction nucleotides: 8. CDR3 coding DNA: TGCGCCAGCAGCCAAGGGGCCCGGGGGGGAGAAGATACGCAGTATTTT. It codes for CASSQGARGGEDTQYF.

The chain recombines TRBV11-2 with TRBJ1-2; 11 nucleotides agree with TRBD1. Germline V CDR1 and CDR2: SGHAT, FQNNGV. The CDR3 sequence is 15 residues long. V was clipped by 1 base and J by 5 bases; unmatched bases: 3. CDR3 in DNA: TGTGCCAGCAGCTTAGGGACAGGGGGCCGGTATGGCTACACCTTC. This translates into CASSLGTGGRYGYTF.

V is TRBV3-1 (or the pseudogene TRBV3-2) and J is TRBJ2-1; possible D gene TRBD1, 5 bases. This CDR3 spans 15 amino acids. The germline V and J ends were trimmed by 4 bases and 3 bases, with 13 bases remaining between them. In germline, CDR1 is LGHDT, CDR2 YNNKEL (reference sequence). This chain's CDR3 is CASSRTDKFYNEQFF. The CDR3 bases are TGTGCCAGCAGCCGTACGGACAAGTTCTACAATGAGCAGTTCTTC.

The J gene is TRBJ2-3, the V gene TRBV5-1, with 8 bases aligning to TRBD2. The CDR3 contains 15 residues. The V and J ends lost 2 bases and 0 bases, in that order; junction bases with no gene match: 2. CDR1 and CDR2 (germline): SGHRS, YFSETQ. CDR3 coding DNA: TGCGCCAGCAGCTTTAGCGGGGAGAGCACAGATACGCAGTATTTT. It translates to CASSFSGESTDTQYF.

The chain employs TRBV28 and TRBJ1-4; D uncertain. The germline gives CDR1 MDHEN, CDR2 SYDVKM. This CDR3 contains 16 residues. Trimming stripped 5 bases from V and 7 bases from J, with 20 bases between. DNA of the CDR3: TGTGCCAGCAGTCCCTTCGAGGAGGGCGAACGTGAAAAACTGTTTTTT. Protein sequence: CASSPFEEGEREKLFF.

The chain employs TRBV11-2 and TRBJ1-2; no clear D gene. CDR3 size: 16 residues. The germline V gene encodes CDR1 SGHAT and CDR2 FQNNGV. The V gene lost 2 bases and the J gene lost 2 bases, with 15 bases spanning the gap. DNA of the CDR3: TGTGCCAGCAGCTTACCTCAGATGGCGGTGAACTATGGCTACACCTTC. Protein sequence: CASSLPQMAVNYGYTF.

This chain connects TRBV11-3 to TRBJ2-2; D is possibly TRBD1 (6 bases). CDR3 length: 14 residues. Germline lookup yields CDR1 SGHNT and CDR2 YENEEA. The V gene lost 5 bases and the J gene lost 4 bases, with 11 bases spanning the gap. CDR3 sequence: CASSRNRATGELFF. The CDR3 DNA reads as TGTGCCAGCAGCCGCAACAGGGCCACCGGGGAGCTGTTTTTT.

The chain links TRBV19 to TRBJ2-2; 10 bases are a match to TRBD1. Germline V gene lookup returns CDR1 LNHDA and CDR2 SQIVND (reference sequence). Trimming cost V 4 bases and J 2 bases; bases outside gene matches: 4. The CDR3 extends over 16 amino acids. The CDR3: CASSRTTGGNTGELFF. The CDR3 DNA sequence: TGTGCCAGTAGTAGGACGACAGGGGGCAACACCGGGGAGCTGTTTTTT.